The 32 T cell receptor beta chains listed next were all sequenced from one sample in a study of cytomegalovirus exposure and HLA in healthy donors. PCR amplification relied on 60 Vbeta primers (plus 13 Jbeta primers). Measured with immunoSEQ multiplex PCR; TCRdb has only the in-frame clones, and not every one. The profile shows 75,000 to 95,000 clones, more than 60% of them singletons. Sequenced: PBMCs. All receptors come from a man aged 25 to 45 in good health and CMV-seronegative.

This chain links TRBV7-6 with TRBJ2-1; D possibly corresponds to TRBD2 (6 bases). Deletions cut 3 bases from V and 0 bases from J, with 15 bases between. CDR3 length: 17 residues. Germline assignment: CDR1 SGHVS and CDR2 FNYEAQ. This chain's CDR3 is CASSLGTSLSSYNEQFF. CDR3 DNA sequence: TGTGCCAGCAGCTTGGGGACTTCGTTAAGCTCCTACAATGAGCAGTTCTTC.

CDR3 region: CASSTGTGAYEQYF. The CDR3 DNA sequence: TGTGCCAGCAGTACCGGGACAGGGGCCTACGAGCAGTACTTC. The genes are TRBV27 and TRBJ2-7, with 10 bases matching TRBD1. Trimming at V came to 5 bases and at J to 2 bases, leaving 3 bases not matched to a gene. The CDR3 runs 14 residues. CDR1 and CDR2 (germline): MNHEY, SMNVEV (reference sequence).

The V gene is TRBV5-6, the J gene TRBJ2-1, with 7 bases matching TRBD2. With 2 bases clipped from V and 9 bases from J, the junction kept 2 bases outside the gene matches. The CDR3 loop spans 12 amino acids. In germline, CDR1 is SGHDT, CDR2 YYEEEE. DNA for the CDR3: TGTGCCAGCAGCTTCGGGGGGTGTGAGCAGTTCTTC. As protein: CASSFGGCEQFF.

The J gene is TRBJ1-2, the V gene TRBV4-3; 9 nucleotides match TRBD1. This CDR3 spans 16 amino acids. V lost 0 bases and J lost 4; bases outside the gene matches: 6. CDR1 is LGHNA, CDR2 YSLEER, per germline. In DNA, the CDR3 is TGCGCCAGCAGCCAAGAGGAACAGGGGGCTATCTATGGCTACACCTTC. Protein product: CASSQEEQGAIYGYTF.

This clone was seen a handful of times. The CDR3 reads CSAGPRSYEQYF. The DNA for the CDR3 is TGCAGCGCTGGGCCGCGTTCCTACGAGCAGTACTTC. V gene TRBV29-1 combines with J gene TRBJ2-7, with D unresolved. CDR3 length equals 12 residues. Germline assignment: CDR1 SQVTM and CDR2 ANQGSEA. Deletions cut 7 bases from V and 1 base from J, with 11 bases between.

This rearrangement joins TRBV6-6 to TRBJ2-7; 7 bases are shared with TRBD1. Germline trimming cut 5 bases from V and 1 base from J; bases unmatched to any gene: 5. The CDR3 runs 14 residues. CDR1 and CDR2 from the germline V gene are MNHNY and SVGAGI (reference sequence). This chain's CDR3 is CASSQPGQSYEQYF. The CDR3 DNA reads TGTGCCAGCAGTCAACCGGGACAGTCCTACGAGCAGTACTTC.

The CDR3 DNA reads TGTGCCACCAGCAGAGCGACTAGCGGGAGAAGGAACGAGCAGTACTTC. This codes for CATSRATSGRRNEQYF. The rearrangement links TRBV15 to TRBJ2-7; 12 bases align to TRBD2. Germline CDR1 is LNHNV and CDR2 is YYDKDF (reference sequence). This CDR3 is 16 amino acids long. V shed 1 base and J 5 bases; nucleotides not matched to a gene: 6.

This clone showed up just a few times. This chain connects TRBV2 to TRBJ2-3, with 10 bases aligning to TRBD2. The CDR3 consists of 14 residues. Unmatched junction bases numbered 3, after V lost 5 bases and J lost 4 bases. CDR1 is SNHLY, CDR2 FYNNEI, per germline. The CDR3 coding sequence is TGTGCCAGCAGTCGGACTAGCGGATCAGATACGCAGTATTTT. Its translation is CASSRTSGSDTQYF. Combining the CDR3 with reference TRBV2 and TRBJ2-3 gives the whole variable domain EPEVTQTPSHQVTQMGQEVILRCVPISNHLYFYWYRQILGQKVEFLVSFYNNEISEKSEIFDDQFSVERPDGSNFTLKIRSTKLEDSAMYFCASSRTSGSDTQYFGPGTRLTVL.

The V call is TRBV18, the J call TRBJ2-7; no definite D call. The CDR3 has 13 residues. V was pared by 4 bases and J by 0 bases, with 7 bases between. Germline V gene data show CDR1 as KGHSH and CDR2 as LQKENI. CDR3 DNA: TGTGCCAGCTCACTGACTCGCTCCTACGAGCAGTACTTC. Its protein is CASSLTRSYEQYF.

V and J are TRBV9 and TRBJ2-5, with D possibly being TRBD1 (6 bases). The CDR3 length is 16 residues. V lost 3 bases and J lost 2, with 17 bases in between. Germline loops: CDR1 SGDLS, CDR2 YYNGEE. For the CDR3, the DNA is TGTGCCAGCAGCGGGCTGAGTTGGGGGCGGCAAGAGACCCAGTACTTC. It translates to CASSGLSWGRQETQYF. Full variable domain (missing parts from reference TRBV9 and TRBJ2-5): DSGVTQTPKHLITATGQRVTLRCSPRSGDLSVYWYQQSLDQGLQFLIQYYNGEERAKGNILERFSAQQFPDLHSELNLSSLELGDSALYFCASSGLSWGRQETQYFGPGTRLLVL.

J is TRBJ2-5 and V is TRBV7-2; 9 positions agree with TRBD2. Germline CDR1 reads SGHTA; CDR2 reads FQGNSA. V shed 5 bases and J 1 base; nucleotides not matched to a gene: 11. The CDR3 is 17 residues long. CDR3: CASSRAGLAGLQETQYF. In nucleotides, the CDR3 is TGTGCCAGCAGCCGGGCCGGGCTAGCGGGACTCCAAGAGACCCAGTACTTC.

The rearrangement uses TRBV5-1 and TRBJ1-2; 12 bases match TRBD1. Per germline, CDR1 SGHRS and CDR2 YFSETQ. The CDR3 has 19 amino acids. After removal of 2 bases from V and 6 bases from J, the junction contained 17 bases not matched to a gene. The CDR3 loop is CASSFISRDRGLVRDGYTF. The CDR3 nucleotides are TGCGCCAGCAGCTTTATCAGTCGGGACAGGGGGCTGGTGAGGGATGGCTACACCTTC.

The chain joins TRBV5-6 to TRBJ1-4; no definite D call. V dropped 2 bases and J dropped 14 bases, with 25 bases sitting between them. From germline, CDR1 is SGHDT and CDR2 YYEEEE. The CDR3 contains 16 residues. The CDR3 DNA sequence: TGTGCCAGCAGCTTTATGGAAACAGTGACAATGAAAAGGCTGTTTTTT. It specifies CASSFMETVTMKRLFF.

The chain has TRBV6-1 and TRBJ2-2, with D maybe TRBD2 (6 bases). Germline CDR1 MNHNS, CDR2 SASEGT. Trimming removed 6 bases from V and 2 bases from J, with 10 bases in between. The CDR3 is made up of 14 amino acids. DNA of the CDR3: TGTGCCAGCAGGTCGGGACTTAACACCGGGGAGCTGTTTTTT. This sequence encodes CASRSGLNTGELFF.

The rearrangement joins TRBV12-2 to TRBJ2-7; the D call in the table, TRBD1, was not verified against the DNA. TRBV12-2 constitutes a pseudogene. The CDR3 extends over 14 amino acids. Written as DNA, the CDR3 is TGTGCAAGTCGCACATGGGACAGGGGCCACGAGCAGTACTTC. Translating gives CASRTWDRGHEQYF.

The chain combines TRBV7-3 with TRBJ1-6; tentatively, D is TRBD1 (5 bases). V lost 1 base and J lost 7, with 11 bases in between. CDR1 SGHTA and CDR2 FQGTGA come from the germline V gene. The CDR3 contains 15 residues. CDR3 loop: CASSLMGGKNSPLHF. The CDR3 region has the DNA TGTGCCAGCAGCTTAATGGGGGGAAAGAATTCACCCCTCCACTTT.

This clone appeared a few times. V is TRBV6-5 and J is TRBJ2-7; 7 nucleotides line up with TRBD1. The CDR3 has 15 residues. The trim removed 2 bases at V and 2 bases at J, leaving 6 bases unmatched. Germline V CDR1 and CDR2: MNHEY, SVGAGI. The CDR3 loop is CASSYQDRAPYEQYF. The CDR3 DNA reads TGTGCCAGCAGTTACCAAGACAGGGCCCCCTACGAGCAGTACTTC.

Comment on this clone: The sample carries other DNA sequences with the same CDR3. The V and J genes are TRBV7-2 and TRBJ2-7; D unresolved. Per germline, CDR1 SGHTA and CDR2 FQGNSA. The CDR3 is 11 residues long. Trimming pared 5 bases from V and 1 base from J, leaving 3 bases between. As DNA, the CDR3 is TGTGCCAGCAGCCTATCCTACGAGCAGTACTTC. Its translation: CASSLSYEQYF.

This clone was counted only a few times. The J gene is TRBJ2-1, the V gene TRBV7-2; TRBD1 might be the D (6 bases). CDR3 length: 11 amino acids. From germline, CDR1 is SGHTA and CDR2 FQGNSA. V lost 0 bases to trimming and J lost 15 bases, with 9 bases between them. As DNA, the CDR3 is TGTGCCAGCAGCTTAGCGCAGGGGCCGTTCTTC. This sequence encodes CASSLAQGPFF.

This clone was seen more than once but under ten times. This sequence joins TRBV4-3 and TRBJ2-3; D gene uncertain. The CDR3 runs to 14 residues. The germline gives CDR1 LGHNA, CDR2 YSLEER. V dropped 0 bases and J dropped 8 bases, with 12 bases sitting between them. The CDR3 coding sequence is TGCGCCAGCAGCCAAGAGGTGTGGGCAGGTACGCAGTATTTT. Translated, it gives CASSQEVWAGTQYF.

The count of this clone is one. V is TRBV5-8 and J is TRBJ2-5; 8 bases agree with TRBD1. The length of the CDR3 is 15 residues. Unmatched junction bases numbered 7, after V lost 2 bases and J lost 4 bases. Germline loops: CDR1 SGHTS, CDR2 YDEGEE. The CDR3 sequence is CASSFMGQAGETQYF. The CDR3 nucleotides read TGTGCCAGCAGCTTTATGGGACAGGCGGGAGAGACCCAGTACTTC.

This clone was counted a few times. The genes are TRBV7-9 and TRBJ1-4, with a possible D match to TRBD1 (6 bases). Trimming shortened V by 4 bases and J by 4 bases, and 13 bases separated the two germline ends. The CDR3 spans 15 residues. CDR1 SEHNR and CDR2 FQNEAQ come from the germline V gene (reference sequence). CDR3 residues: CASSSSGTSNEKLFF. In DNA, the CDR3 is TGTGCCAGCAGCTCCTCCGGGACAAGTAATGAAAAACTGTTTTTT.

The gene calls are TRBV7-2 and TRBJ2-3, with D possibly matching TRBD2 (6 bases). CDR1 SGHTA and CDR2 FQGNSA come from the germline V gene. The CDR3 runs 19 residues. Trimming took 2 bases from V and 5 from J, leaving 26 bases between them. The CDR3: CASSLIPVVGGWGEDTQYF. The CDR3, as DNA: TGTGCCAGCAGCTTAATTCCGGTTGTTGGGGGATGGGGGGAAGATACGCAGTATTTT.

This clone was detected only once. The rearrangement links TRBV5-1 to TRBJ2-2; maybe TRBD1 (6 bases). The germline CDR1 and CDR2 sequences are SGHRS and YFSETQ. V lost 1 base and J lost 4, with 11 bases in between. The CDR3 consists of 15 residues. The CDR3 coding sequence is TGCGCCAGCAGCTTGCTGGGGGCGGGCACCGGGGAGCTGTTTTTT. Encoded protein: CASSLLGAGTGELFF.

The V and J genes are TRBV6-6 and TRBJ2-2, with D perhaps matching TRBD1 (5 bases). Looked up from germline, CDR1 is MNHNY and CDR2 is SVGAGI (reference sequence). Trimming shortened V by 6 bases and J by 3 bases, and 17 bases separated the two germline ends. The CDR3 spans 16 residues. The CDR3 sequence: CASRRNQGEDTGELFF. CDR3 DNA: TGTGCCAGCAGACGAAACCAGGGTGAGGACACCGGGGAGCTGTTTTTT.

This clone was seen just once. In DNA, the CDR3 is TGTGCCAGCTCACCACGGGGAGGCTCCTACAATGAGCAGTTCTTC. Amino acid sequence: CASSPRGGSYNEQFF. V gene TRBV18 combines with J gene TRBJ2-1; TRBD2 is a possible D gene (6 bases). V was trimmed by 1 base and J by 0 bases, leaving 7 bases between them. The CDR3 covers 15 residues. CDR1 and CDR2 from the germline V gene are KGHSH and LQKENI.

The rearrangement joins TRBV10-2 to TRBJ2-1, with D possibly matching TRBD1 (5 bases). This CDR3 region has 16 residues. Per the germline V gene, CDR1 is WSHSY and CDR2 is SAAADI. V lost 3 bases, J lost 5 bases, and 17 bases lay in between. CDR3 sequence: CASSENVGEGDNEQFF. The CDR3 DNA follows: TGCGCCAGCAGTGAAAACGTTGGAGAAGGGGACAATGAGCAGTTCTTC.

This chain connects TRBV19 to TRBJ1-4; the match to TRBD1 covers 10 bases. With V trimmed by 7 bases and J by 8 bases, 10 bases remained unmatched. There are 15 residues in the CDR3. CDR1 LNHDA and CDR2 SQIVND come from the germline V gene (reference sequence). The CDR3 here is CASTRPTGGDEKLFF. The CDR3 bases are TGTGCCAGTACCCGTCCGACAGGGGGCGACGAAAAACTGTTTTTT.

This chain connects TRBV4-2 to TRBJ1-2; D gene ambiguous. V lost 0 bases, J lost 5 bases, and 4 bases lay in between. CDR1 and CDR2 (germline): LGHNA, YNFKEQ. The CDR3 extends over 12 amino acids. The CDR3 loop is CASSQERYGYTF. In DNA form, the CDR3 reads TGTGCCAGCAGCCAAGAGAGGTATGGCTACACCTTC.

The V call is TRBV6-5, the J call TRBJ1-3; unclear D gene. The germline CDR1 and CDR2 sequences are MNHEY and SVGAGI. Between the trimmed V and J ends, which lost 0 bases and 3 bases, there was a span of 9 bases. This CDR3 comprises 15 residues. CDR3 sequence (DNA): TGTGCCAGCAGTTACTCGATCGGCGGTGGAAACACCATATATTTT. Its protein product is CASSYSIGGGNTIYF.

The chain combines TRBV28 with TRBJ1-2, with D tentatively TRBD1 (6 bases). The germline V gene encodes CDR1 MDHEN and CDR2 SYDVKM. The CDR3 is 12 residues long. Trimming removed 5 bases from V and 3 bases from J, with 7 bases in between. In nucleotides, the CDR3 is TGTGCCAGCAGTCCAGGGGACTATGGCTACACCTTC. Translated: CASSPGDYGYTF.

This clone was counted only a few times. This chain joins TRBV5-4 and TRBJ2-3, with D tentatively TRBD1 (6 bases). Between the trimmed V and J ends, which lost 0 bases and 4 bases, there was a span of 6 bases. CDR3 length: 13 residues. In germline, CDR1 is SGHNT, CDR2 YYREEE (reference sequence). CDR3 DNA sequence: TGTGCCAGCAGCTTGGAGGGGGCAGATACGCAGTATTTT. Translated, it gives CASSLEGADTQYF.